This TCR beta chain was sequenced for a study of response to subunit inactivated influenza vaccine. This clonotype was found a few times. The target antigen is unknown. TCRdb ran MiXCR on the RT-PCR reads and lists one entry per CDR3 protein. The sample contains about 700,000 distinct CDR3 sequences, approximately 14% of which appear only once. V shed 7 bases, J shed 7 bases, and the junction held 19 bases outside the gene matches. Germline CDR1 reads DFQATT; CDR2 reads SNEGSKA (reference sequence). This CDR3 region has 17 residues. Study-wide points: New T cells are recruited in small numbers by each seasonal influenza vaccination, according to the authors' suggestion.

This sequence was found in a man aged 45-65 years who received an inactivated influenza vaccine. The sequenced sample was PBMCs from blood, obtained 12 days after vaccination. The chain combines TRBV20-1 with TRBJ2-1, with 10 nucleotides matching TRBD1. This CDR3 is CSVPRRSWGQGLNEQFF. DNA for the CDR3: TGCAGTGTCCCGCGGCGGAGTTGGGGACAGGGGTTAAATGAGCAGTTCTTC.